The clone carrying this T cell receptor beta chain was detected ten times or more. Indicated time point: newly diagnosed GD, antithyroid drugs for less than 3 months. Making the TCR library involved RNA that had been extracted from PBMCs. This sample was included in a study of regulatory T cells in long-lasting Graves disease. Library construction for TCR beta used iRepertoire HTBI primers and Arm-PCR of CDR3 regions. TCRdb re-called the multiplex PCR reads with MiXCR, one entry per CDR3 protein. The sample records roughly 350,000 distinct CDR3 sequences, 15% to 20% being singletons. CDR3 length: 14 residues. Germline V gives CDR1 SGHDT, CDR2 YYEEEE. Between the trimmed V and J ends, which lost 2 bases and 4 bases, there was a span of 13 bases. The same data also went into a second study, on T cells in Graves' hyperthyroidism and ophthalmopathy.

The material sequenced was peripheral blood mononuclear cells (PBMCs), taken at new diagnosis, from a patient treated with antithyroid drugs. The TCR was taken from a woman aged 18-35 years with Graves disease. The J gene is TRBJ2-7, the V gene TRBV5-6; no reliable D call. The DNA of the CDR3 is TGTGCCAGCAGCTTTGTGTCTCGCTTGTACGAGCAGTACTTC. This translates into CASSFVSRLYEQYF.